Presented here are 9 T cell receptor beta chains from one specimen sequenced in a study of T cells in Graves' hyperthyroidism and ophthalmopathy. RNA transcripts provided the source from which TCR beta CDR3 regions were amplified. The HTBI primer set drove a first-round RT-PCR of the TCR CDR3. TCRdb reprocessed the multiplex PCR reads via MiXCR and lists one record per CDR3 protein. The sample lists about 640,000 distinct CDR3 sequences; more than 20% were seen once. Material: blood. These receptors all stem from a man aged 30 to 45 with Graves' ophthalmopathy.

The V call is TRBV5-6, the J call TRBJ2-1; TRBD2 agrees at 11 bases. From germline, CDR1 is SGHDT and CDR2 YYEEEE. The CDR3 is made up of 18 amino acids. Unmatched junction bases numbered 10, after V lost 5 bases and J lost 0 bases. The CDR3 DNA reads TGTGCCAGCAGTTATGGTGGGACTAGCGGATACTCCTACAATGAGCAGTTCTTC. Amino acids: CASSYGGTSGYSYNEQFF.

This clonotype was counted between two and nine times. The chain combines TRBV7-3 with TRBJ2-1; TRBD2 matches 8 bases. This CDR3 spans 12 amino acids. V lost 5 bases to trimming and J lost 10 bases; unmatched junction nucleotides: 4. From germline, CDR1 is SGHTA and CDR2 FQGTGA. In DNA form, the CDR3 reads TGTGCCAGCAGCGAGATAGCGGGGGAGCAGTTCTTC. Translating gives CASSEIAGEQFF.

This clonotype was detected only a few times. The chain couples TRBV5-1 to TRBJ1-1; D gene ambiguous. Trimming took off 0 bases at V and 4 bases at J, with 10 bases between the two ends. CDR1 SGHRS and CDR2 YFSETQ come from the germline V gene. This CDR3 is built from 14 residues. CDR3 nucleotide sequence: TGCGCCAGCAGCTTGGGCCCTTCGAGCACTGAAGCTTTCTTT. This gives the protein CASSLGPSSTEAFF.

This clonotype was observed a few times. An end of the junction does not agree with germline; a read error may underlie this. The chain is built from TRBV27 and TRBJ2-1; D is possibly TRBD1 or TRBD2 (7 bases each). From germline, CDR1 is MNHEY and CDR2 SMNVEV (reference sequence). This CDR3 spans 13 amino acids. CDR3: CASRFRGGNEQFF. CDR3 bases: TGTGCCAGTAGATTCAGGGGGGGCAATGAGCAGTTCTTT.

The V call is TRBV29-1, the J call TRBJ2-5, with D perhaps TRBD2 (6 bases). Trimming removed 0 bases from V and 13 bases from J, with 18 bases in between. CDR1 and CDR2 (germline): SQVTM, ANQGSEA. This CDR3 comprises 13 residues. The CDR3 sequence: CSVEDGVWGRTYF. Written as DNA, the CDR3 is TGCAGCGTTGAAGATGGGGTTTGGGGGAGGACGTACTTC.

Only a few counts were recorded for this clonotype. The rearrangement joins TRBV3-1 to TRBJ1-1; D remains ambiguous. This CDR3 is 14 amino acids long. Germline V gives CDR1 LGHDT, CDR2 YNNKEL (reference sequence). Between the trimmed V and J ends, which lost 4 bases and 3 bases, there was a span of 12 bases. The CDR3 DNA reads TGTGCCAGCAGCCTGAGTGGTGGGGACACTGAAGCTTTCTTT. Translation gives CASSLSGGDTEAFF.

The CDR3 region is CASSLTGGSTEAFF. CDR3 DNA sequence: TGTGCCAGCAGCTTGACAGGGGGGAGCACTGAAGCTTTCTTT. The chain recombines TRBV5-5 with TRBJ1-1; 8 bases are a match to TRBD1. Germline CDR1 SGHKS, CDR2 YYEKEE (reference sequence). The CDR3 consists of 14 residues. V was clipped by 1 base and J by 4 bases; unmatched bases: 3.

This clonotype has a handful of counts. CDR3 in amino acids: CASRPDRHPNSPLHF. CDR3 in DNA: TGTGCCAGCAGACCCGACAGACACCCTAATTCACCCCTCCACTTT. The J gene is TRBJ1-6, the V gene TRBV28; weak D call: TRBD1 (5 bases). The V end was cut by 6 bases, the J end by 6 bases, with 15 bases between. CDR1 and CDR2 (germline): MDHEN, SYDVKM. This CDR3 spans 15 amino acids. Complete variable domain (other parts from reference TRBV28 and TRBJ1-6): DVKVTQSSRYLVKRTGEKVFLECVQDMDHENMFWYRQDPGLGLRLIYFSYDVKMKEKGDIPEGYSVSREKKERFSLILESASTNQTSMYLCASRPDRHPNSPLHFGNGTRLTVT.

This rearrangement joins TRBV12-3 or TRBV12-4 to TRBJ2-1; D may be TRBD2 (5 bases). V lost 6 bases, J lost 5 bases, and 14 bases lay in between. CDR3 length equals 14 residues. CDR3 protein: CASSFGLEDNEQFF. As DNA, the CDR3 is TGTGCCAGCAGCTTTGGACTTGAAGACAATGAGCAGTTCTTC.